The clone carrying this T cell receptor beta chain showed up just a few times. TCRdb ran MiXCR on the 5' RACE reads and lists one entry per CDR3 protein. The sample records about 61,000 distinct CDR3 sequences, around 12% being singletons. The CDR3 loop spans 16 amino acids. Germline V gene sequence: CDR1 SGHTA, CDR2 FQGTGA. V dropped 0 bases and J dropped 3; count of bases not matched to a gene: 4. This sample was included in a study of early T cells in non-severe SARS-CoV-2 infection. The source was whole blood, collected at baseline. This sequence joins TRBV7-3 and TRBJ2-3; 9 nucleotides match TRBD2. The TCR originated in an adult who was a healthcare worker with PCR-confirmed SARS-CoV-2 infection or an uninfected control (not recorded which). The donor label of this sample is uncertain. The CDR3 protein is CASSLTSGGGTDTQYF. DNA for the CDR3: TGTGCCAGCAGCTTAACTAGCGGGGGTGGAACAGATACGCAGTATTTT.